A selection of T cell receptor beta chains follows, all from one sample in a study of blood T cell repertoires in COVID-19. Assay: immunoSEQ multiplex PCR; the TCRdb copy retains only in-frame clones and omits some. The repertoire holds some 300,000 clones, about 90% seen once, with 1.5% to 2% in the top ten. Sequencing was performed on peripheral blood. Source of these receptors: a woman aged 30 to 39 with COVID-19, enrolled during active disease. CDR3s include the opening cysteine and the closing phenylalanine or tryptophan. A D gene is named only where the DNA matches it firmly. Part of the rows lack a size; the others show once, few, many or a class for expanded clones.

j_call	clone_size	v_call	d_call	cdr3_aa	cdr3_nt
TRBJ1-2	-	TRBV6-6	-	CASSYEGANYGYTF	TGTGCCAGCAGTTATGAGGGGGCTAACTATGGCTACACCTTC
TRBJ2-7	-	TRBV11-2	-	CASSLSRGYEQYF	TGTGCCAGCAGCTTATCCAGGGGATACGAGCAGTACTTC
TRBJ2-5	-	TRBV6-5	TRBD2	CASKRGLQETQYF	TGTGCCAGCAAGCGGGGATTACAAGAGACCCAGTACTTC
TRBJ1-5	-	TRBV24-1	TRBD1	CATSDNTGGRQPQHF	TGTGCCACCAGTGATAATACAGGGGGTCGGCAGCCCCAGCATTTT
TRBJ2-5	-	TRBV7-9	TRBD1	CASSSGTGGTETQYF	TGTGCCAGCAGCTCGGGGACAGGGGGCACGGAGACCCAGTACTTC
TRBJ1-4	-	TRBV18	-	CASSPRTVGNLNEKLFF	TGTGCCAGCTCACCTCGGACAGTGGGAAACCTAAATGAAAAACTGTTTTTT
TRBJ1-1	-	TRBV7-6	TRBD1	CASSFTLGQDTEAFF	TGTGCCAGCAGCTTTACGTTAGGACAGGACACTGAAGCTTTCTTT
TRBJ1-5	few	TRBV28	TRBD1	CASSLTGTANQPQHF	TGTGCCAGCAGTTTAACCGGGACAGCTAATCAGCCCCAGCATTTT
TRBJ1-3	-	TRBV18	TRBD1	CASSPRARGSGNTIYF	TGTGCCAGCTCACCTCGGGCCAGGGGGTCTGGAAACACCATATATTTT
TRBJ2-3	-	TRBV9	TRBD2	CASSESGGASDTQYF	TGTGCCAGCAGTGAAAGCGGGGGGGCCTCAGATACGCAGTATTTT
TRBJ1-2	-	TRBV27	-	CASSTSRGGGYTF	TGTGCCAGCAGTACTTCCAGGGGTGGTGGCTACACCTTC
TRBJ2-2	-	TRBV28	TRBD1	CASSFATGDPRPSNTGELFF	TGTGCCAGCAGTTTCGCGACAGGGGACCCACGACCCTCGAACACCGGGGAGCTGTTTTTT
TRBJ1-5	once	TRBV2	-	CASSARKSNQPQHF	TGTGCCAGCAGCGCCAGGAAAAGCAATCAGCCCCAGCATTTT